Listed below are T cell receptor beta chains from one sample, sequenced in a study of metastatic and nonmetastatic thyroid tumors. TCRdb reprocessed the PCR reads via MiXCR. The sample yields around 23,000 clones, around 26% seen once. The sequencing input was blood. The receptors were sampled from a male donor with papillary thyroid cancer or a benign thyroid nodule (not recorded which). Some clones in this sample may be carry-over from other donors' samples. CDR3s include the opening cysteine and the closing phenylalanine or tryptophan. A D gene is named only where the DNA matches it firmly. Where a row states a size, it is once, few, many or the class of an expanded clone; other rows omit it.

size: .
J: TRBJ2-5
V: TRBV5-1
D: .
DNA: TGCGCCAGCAGCTTGGAGGCGGGACTGGTTACCCAGTACTTC
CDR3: CASSLEAGLVTQYF

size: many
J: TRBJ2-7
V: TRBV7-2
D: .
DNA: TGTGCCAGCAGCGACTACAGATTAGGGGACGAGGAGCAGTACTTC
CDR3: CASSDYRLGDEEQYF

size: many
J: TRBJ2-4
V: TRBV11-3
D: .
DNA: TGTGCCAGCAGCTCCGGAGGTCAACAGGGCATTCAGTACTTC
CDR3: CASSSGGQQGIQYF

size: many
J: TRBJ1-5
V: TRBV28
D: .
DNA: TGTGCCAGCAGTCATGATAGCAATCAGCCCCAGCATTTT
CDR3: CASSHDSNQPQHF

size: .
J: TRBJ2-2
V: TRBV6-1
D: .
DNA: TGTGCCAGCAGTGAATATAATATTGGCGAGCTGTTTTTT
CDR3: CASSEYNIGELFF

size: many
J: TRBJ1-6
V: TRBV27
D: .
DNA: TGTGCCAGCAGTTTACGAGAAAGAAATTCACCCCTCCACTTT
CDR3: CASSLRERNSPLHF

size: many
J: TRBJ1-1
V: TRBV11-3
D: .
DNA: TGTGCCAGCAGCTTAGTTCCGGGGACTGAAGCTTTCTTT
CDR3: CASSLVPGTEAFF

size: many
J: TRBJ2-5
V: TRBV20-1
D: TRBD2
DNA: TGCAGTGCTAAAACTAGCGGGAGGGCCAGAGAGACCCAGTACTTC
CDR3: CSAKTSGRARETQYF

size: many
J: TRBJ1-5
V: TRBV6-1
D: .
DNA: TGTGCCAGCAGCTGGAGCAATAATCAGCCCCAGCATTTT
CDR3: CASSWSNNQPQHF

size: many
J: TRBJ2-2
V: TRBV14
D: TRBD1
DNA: TGTGCCAGCAGCGCGAAACGGACAGGGCGGGAGCTGTTTTTT
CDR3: CASSAKRTGRELFF

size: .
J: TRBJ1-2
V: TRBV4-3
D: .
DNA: TGCGCCAGCAGCCAGGAACAGGGCGAATATGGCTACACCTTC
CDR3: CASSQEQGEYGYTF

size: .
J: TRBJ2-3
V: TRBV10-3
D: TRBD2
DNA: TGTGCCATCAGTCTAGCGGGAGCGACAGATACGCACTATTTT
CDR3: CAISLAGATDTHYF